Below, 4 T cell receptor beta chains from the same sample are listed, as sequenced in a study of breast tumors, draining lymph nodes, adjacent tissues. Axillary draining lymph nodes of breast cancer patients supplied the node samples. One entry per CDR3 protein results from TCRdb running MiXCR on the multiplex PCR reads. The table shows under 150,000 distinct CDR3 sequences, with 20% to 25% occurring only once. The sample taken for sequencing was axillary lymph node tissue. The receptors come from a female donor with breast cancer. Some clones in this sample may be carry-over from other donors' samples.

Comment on this clonotype: A single base separates this from a much larger clone, so it may be a read error. The gene calls are TRBV3-1 and TRBJ2-7, with 10 bases lining up with TRBD1. Germline V gives CDR1 LGHDT, CDR2 YNNKEL (reference sequence). The CDR3 has 15 amino acids. The CDR3 DNA reads as TGTGCCAGCAGCCAAGGGGGACAGGGGAGTCGAGAGCTGTACTTC. Protein product: CASSQGGQGSRELYF.

This clonotype was seen a handful of times. One base away lies a much larger clone, so this may be a sequencing read error. The J gene is TRBJ2-3, the V gene TRBV12-3 or TRBV12-4, with a possible D match to TRBD1 (6 bases). The CDR3 extends over 17 amino acids. V gave up 1 base and J gave up 3 bases, with 17 bases separating them. CDR3 nucleotides: TGTGCCAGCAGTTTAGAGGGCGGCAGGGGTTTTACAGATACGCAGTATTTT. This sequence encodes CASSLEGGRGFTDTQYF.

In this sample, this clonotype turned up many times. The rearrangement links TRBV9 to TRBJ1-6; D unclear. The V gene's germline CDR1 is SGDLS and CDR2 YYNGEE. The V end was cut by 3 bases, the J end by 10 bases, with 11 bases between. CDR3 length equals 13 residues. As DNA, the CDR3 is TGTGCCAGCAGCGAAGACATGAGGTCACCCCTCCACTTT. It encodes CASSEDMRSPLHF.

This clonotype was seen at least ten times. The chain couples TRBV6-1 to TRBJ2-7; TRBD2 agrees at 11 bases. Germline CDR1 is MNHNS and CDR2 is SASEGT. The CDR3 is made up of 16 amino acids. Germline trimming cut 6 bases from V and 2 bases from J; bases unmatched to any gene: 9. CDR3 sequence reads: CASSRTETSGTYEQYF. The CDR3 bases are TGTGCCAGCAGCCGGACTGAGACTAGCGGGACCTACGAGCAGTACTTC.